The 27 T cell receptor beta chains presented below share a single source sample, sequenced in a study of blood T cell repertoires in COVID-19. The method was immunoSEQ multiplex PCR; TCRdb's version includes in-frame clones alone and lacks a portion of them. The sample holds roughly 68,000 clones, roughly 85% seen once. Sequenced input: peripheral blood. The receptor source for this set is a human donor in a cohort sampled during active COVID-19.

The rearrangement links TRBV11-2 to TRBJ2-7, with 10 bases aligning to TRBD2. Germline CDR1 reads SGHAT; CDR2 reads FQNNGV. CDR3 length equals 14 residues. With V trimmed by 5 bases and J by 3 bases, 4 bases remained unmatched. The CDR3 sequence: CASSRWTSGYEQYF. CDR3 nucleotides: TGTGCCAGCAGCCGTTGGACTAGCGGCTACGAGCAGTACTTC.

The CDR3 DNA reads TGTGCCACCAGTCGCGGGTCAGCCTACAATGAGCAGTTCTTC. Residues: CATSRGSAYNEQFF. The chain links TRBV24-1 to TRBJ2-1, with TRBD2 as a possible D gene (5 bases). CDR3 length equals 14 residues. Trimming stripped 6 bases from V and 2 bases from J, with 10 bases between. Germline loops: CDR1 KGHDR, CDR2 SFDVKD.

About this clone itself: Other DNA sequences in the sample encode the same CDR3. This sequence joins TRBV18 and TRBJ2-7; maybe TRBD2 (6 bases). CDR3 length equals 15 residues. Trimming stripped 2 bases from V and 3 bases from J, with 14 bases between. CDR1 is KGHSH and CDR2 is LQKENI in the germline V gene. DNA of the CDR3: TGTGCCAGCTCACCATCGCGGGATAGGGACTACGAGCAGTACTTC. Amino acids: CASSPSRDRDYEQYF.

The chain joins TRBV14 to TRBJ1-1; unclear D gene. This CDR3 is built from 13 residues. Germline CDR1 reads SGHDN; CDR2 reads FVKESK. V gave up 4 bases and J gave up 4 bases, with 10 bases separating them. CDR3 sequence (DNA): TGTGCCAGCAGCCCCGGTCGGGGCACTGAAGCTTTCTTT. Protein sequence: CASSPGRGTEAFF.

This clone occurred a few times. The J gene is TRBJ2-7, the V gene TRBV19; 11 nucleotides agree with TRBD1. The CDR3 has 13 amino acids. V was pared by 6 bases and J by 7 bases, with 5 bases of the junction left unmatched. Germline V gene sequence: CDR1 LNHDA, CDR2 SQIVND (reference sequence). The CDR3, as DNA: TGTGCCAGTAGGCGGACAGGGGGCAGTGAGCAGTACTTC. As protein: CASRRTGGSEQYF.

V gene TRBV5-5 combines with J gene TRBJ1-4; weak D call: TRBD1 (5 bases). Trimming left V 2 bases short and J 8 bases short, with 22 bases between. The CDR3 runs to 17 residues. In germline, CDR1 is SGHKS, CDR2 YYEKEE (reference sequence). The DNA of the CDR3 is TGTGCCAGCAGCTTTCGGCAGGGCCCGAACGAGGCGGAAAAACTGTTTTTT. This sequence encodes CASSFRQGPNEAEKLFF.

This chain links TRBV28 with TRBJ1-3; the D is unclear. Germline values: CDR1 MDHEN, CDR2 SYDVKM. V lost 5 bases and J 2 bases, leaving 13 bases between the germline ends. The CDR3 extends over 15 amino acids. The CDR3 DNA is TGTGCCAGCAGTACGACGACACTTACTGGAAACACCATATATTTT. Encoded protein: CASSTTTLTGNTIYF.

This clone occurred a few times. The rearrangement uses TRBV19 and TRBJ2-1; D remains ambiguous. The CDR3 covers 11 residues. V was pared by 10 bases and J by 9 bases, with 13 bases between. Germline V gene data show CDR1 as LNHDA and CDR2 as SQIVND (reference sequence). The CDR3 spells CATGRGSEQFF. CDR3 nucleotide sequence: TGTGCCACCGGCCGCGGAAGTGAGCAGTTCTTC.

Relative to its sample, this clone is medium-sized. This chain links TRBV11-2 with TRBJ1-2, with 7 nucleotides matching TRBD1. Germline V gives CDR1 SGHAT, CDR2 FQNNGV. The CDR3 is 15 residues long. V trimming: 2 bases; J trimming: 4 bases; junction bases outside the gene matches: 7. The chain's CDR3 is CASSLLSGGFYGYTF. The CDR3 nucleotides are TGTGCCAGCAGCTTATTGTCAGGGGGGTTCTATGGCTACACCTTC.

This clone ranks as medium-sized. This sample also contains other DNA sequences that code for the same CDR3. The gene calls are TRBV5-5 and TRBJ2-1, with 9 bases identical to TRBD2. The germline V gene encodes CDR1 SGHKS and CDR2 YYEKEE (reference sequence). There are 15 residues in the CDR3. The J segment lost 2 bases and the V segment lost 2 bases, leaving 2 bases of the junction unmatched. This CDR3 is CASSLAGGTYNEQFF. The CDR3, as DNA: TGTGCCAGCAGCTTAGCGGGAGGTACCTACAATGAGCAGTTCTTC.

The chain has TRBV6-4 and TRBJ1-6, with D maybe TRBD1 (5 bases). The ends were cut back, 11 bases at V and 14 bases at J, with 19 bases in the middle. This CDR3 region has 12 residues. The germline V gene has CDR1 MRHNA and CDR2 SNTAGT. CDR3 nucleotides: TGTGCCCGCAAAGGGCGCGTAGGGGCCCTCCACTTT. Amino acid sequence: CARKGRVGALHF.

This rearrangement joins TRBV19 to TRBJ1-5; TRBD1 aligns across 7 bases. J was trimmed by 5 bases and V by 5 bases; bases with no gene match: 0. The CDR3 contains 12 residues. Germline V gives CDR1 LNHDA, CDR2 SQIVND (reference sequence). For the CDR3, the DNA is TGTGCCAGTAGTGACAGGGATCAGCCCCAGCATTTT. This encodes CASSDRDQPQHF.

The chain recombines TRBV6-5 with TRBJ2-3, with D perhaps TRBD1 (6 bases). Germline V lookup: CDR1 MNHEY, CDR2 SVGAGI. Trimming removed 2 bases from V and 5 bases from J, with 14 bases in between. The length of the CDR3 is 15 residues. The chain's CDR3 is CASSYQLTTGDTQYF. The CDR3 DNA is TGTGCCAGCAGTTACCAACTAACGACAGGAGATACGCAGTATTTT.

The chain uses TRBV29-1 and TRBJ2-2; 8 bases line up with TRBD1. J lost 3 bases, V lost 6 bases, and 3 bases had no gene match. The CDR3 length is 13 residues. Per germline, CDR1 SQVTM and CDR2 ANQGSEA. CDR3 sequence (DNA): TGCAGCGTGAACAGGGGGTACACCGGGGAGCTGTTTTTT. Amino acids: CSVNRGYTGELFF.

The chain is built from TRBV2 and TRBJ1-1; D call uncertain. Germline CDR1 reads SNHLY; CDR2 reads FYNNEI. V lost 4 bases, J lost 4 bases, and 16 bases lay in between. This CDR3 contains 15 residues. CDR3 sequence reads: CASSGRTALGTEAFF. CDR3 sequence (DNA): TGTGCCAGCAGTGGGAGGACGGCGTTGGGCACTGAAGCTTTCTTT.

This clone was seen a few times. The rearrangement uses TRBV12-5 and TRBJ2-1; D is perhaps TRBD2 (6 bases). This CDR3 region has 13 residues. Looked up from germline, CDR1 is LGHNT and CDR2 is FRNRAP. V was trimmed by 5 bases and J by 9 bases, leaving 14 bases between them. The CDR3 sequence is CASGRGGGFEQFF. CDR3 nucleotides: TGTGCTAGTGGTAGGGGAGGAGGGTTTGAGCAGTTCTTC.

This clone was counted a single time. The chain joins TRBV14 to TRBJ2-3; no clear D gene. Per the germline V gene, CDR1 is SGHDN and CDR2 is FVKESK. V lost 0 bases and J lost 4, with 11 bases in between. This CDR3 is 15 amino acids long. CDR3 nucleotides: TGTGCCAGCAGCCAAGATTGGTCTAGATCAGATACGCAGTATTTT. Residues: CASSQDWSRSDTQYF.

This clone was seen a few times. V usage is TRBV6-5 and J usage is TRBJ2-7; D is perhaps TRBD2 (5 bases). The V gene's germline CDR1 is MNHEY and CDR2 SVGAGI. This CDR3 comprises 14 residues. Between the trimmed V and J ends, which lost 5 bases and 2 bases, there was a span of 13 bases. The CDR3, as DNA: TGTGCCAGCAGTCCCGTCGGGGAAACCTACGAGCAGTACTTC. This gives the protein CASSPVGETYEQYF.

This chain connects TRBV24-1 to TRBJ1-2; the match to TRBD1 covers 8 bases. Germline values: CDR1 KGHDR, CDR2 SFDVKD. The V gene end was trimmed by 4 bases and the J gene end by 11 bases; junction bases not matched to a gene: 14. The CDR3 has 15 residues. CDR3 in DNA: TGTGCCACCAGTGACAGGGGGCAGGATGCTATGCGGTACACCTTC. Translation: CATSDRGQDAMRYTF.

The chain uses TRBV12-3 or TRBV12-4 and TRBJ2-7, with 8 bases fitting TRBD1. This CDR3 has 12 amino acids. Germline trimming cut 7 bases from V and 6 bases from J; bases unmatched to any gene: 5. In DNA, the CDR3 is TGTGCCAGCAATCTCAGGGGGCTCGAGCAGTACTTC. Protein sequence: CASNLRGLEQYF.

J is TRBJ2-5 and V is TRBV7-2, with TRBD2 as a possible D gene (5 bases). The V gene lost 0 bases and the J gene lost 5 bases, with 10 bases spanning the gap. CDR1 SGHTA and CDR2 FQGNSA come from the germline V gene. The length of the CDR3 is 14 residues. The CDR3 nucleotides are TGTGCCAGCAGCTTAGCCCGGGGATCGGAGACCCAGTACTTC. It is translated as CASSLARGSETQYF. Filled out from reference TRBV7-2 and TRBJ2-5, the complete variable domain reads GAGVSQSPSNKVTEKGKDVELRCDPISGHTALYWYRQSLGQGLEFLIYFQGNSAPDKSGLPSDRFSAERTGGSVSTLTIQRTQQEDSAVYLCASSLARGSETQYFGPGTRLLVL.

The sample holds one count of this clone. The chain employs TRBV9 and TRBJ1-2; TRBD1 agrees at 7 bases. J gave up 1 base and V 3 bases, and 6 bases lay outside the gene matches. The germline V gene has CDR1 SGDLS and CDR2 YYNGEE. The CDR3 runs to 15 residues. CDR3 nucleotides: TGTGCCAGCAGCGCCAAGACAGGGATTAACTATGGCTACACCTTC. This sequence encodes CASSAKTGINYGYTF. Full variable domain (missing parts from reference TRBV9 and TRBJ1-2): DSGVTQTPKHLITATGQRVTLRCSPRSGDLSVYWYQQSLDQGLQFLIQYYNGEERAKGNILERFSAQQFPDLHSELNLSSLELGDSALYFCASSAKTGINYGYTFGSGTRLTVV.

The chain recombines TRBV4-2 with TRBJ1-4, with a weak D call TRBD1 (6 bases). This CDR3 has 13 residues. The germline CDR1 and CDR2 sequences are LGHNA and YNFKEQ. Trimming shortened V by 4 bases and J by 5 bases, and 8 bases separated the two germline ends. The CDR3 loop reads CASSRTVNEKLFF. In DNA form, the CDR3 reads TGTGCCAGCAGCCGGACAGTGAATGAAAAACTGTTTTTT.

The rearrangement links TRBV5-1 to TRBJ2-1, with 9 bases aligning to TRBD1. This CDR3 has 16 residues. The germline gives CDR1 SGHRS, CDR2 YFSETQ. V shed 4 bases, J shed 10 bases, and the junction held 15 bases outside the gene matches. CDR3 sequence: CASSPTGGAVVGEQFF. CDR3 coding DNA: TGCGCCAGCAGCCCCACAGGGGGCGCGGTAGTCGGGGAGCAGTTCTTC.

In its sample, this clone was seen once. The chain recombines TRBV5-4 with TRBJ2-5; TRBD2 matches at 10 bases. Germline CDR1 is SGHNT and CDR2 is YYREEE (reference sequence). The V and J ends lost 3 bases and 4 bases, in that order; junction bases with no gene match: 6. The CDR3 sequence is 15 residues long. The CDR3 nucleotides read TGTGCCAGCAGCTGGAGCGGGAGGGCCGTAGAGACCCAGTACTTC. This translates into CASSWSGRAVETQYF.

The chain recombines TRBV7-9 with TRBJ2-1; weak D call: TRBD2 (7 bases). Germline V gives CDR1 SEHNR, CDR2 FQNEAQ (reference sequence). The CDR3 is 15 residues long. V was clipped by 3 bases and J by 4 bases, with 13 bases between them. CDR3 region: CASSFGGRLYNEQFF. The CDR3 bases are TGTGCCAGCAGCTTCGGGGGGCGACTTTACAATGAGCAGTTCTTC.

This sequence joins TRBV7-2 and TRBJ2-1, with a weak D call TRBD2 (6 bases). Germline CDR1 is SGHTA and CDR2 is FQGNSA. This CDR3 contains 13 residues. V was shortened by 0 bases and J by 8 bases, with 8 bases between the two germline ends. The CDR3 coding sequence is TGTGCCAGCAGCTTAGCGCGGGGCTATGAGCAGTTCTTC. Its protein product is CASSLARGYEQFF.